The clone carrying this TCR beta chain was seen repeatedly, ten times or more. The authors built TCR beta libraries using iRepertoire HTBI primers and Arm-PCR of CDR3 regions. Each CDR3 protein gets one entry after TCRdb re-called the multiplex PCR reads with MiXCR. The sample records about 520,000 distinct CDR3 sequences, around 11% being singletons. The data belong to a study of regulatory T cells in long-lasting Graves disease. As to time point: newly diagnosed GD, antithyroid drugs for less than 3 months. From RNA extracted from PBMCs, the TCR library was made. CDR1 and CDR2 (germline): PRHDT, FYEKMQ (reference sequence). The CDR3 is 16 amino acids. The V gene end was trimmed by 1 base and the J gene end by 4 bases; junction bases not matched to a gene: 1. These data were also filed under a second study, of T cells in Graves' hyperthyroidism and ophthalmopathy. As reported in that work: First-round RT-PCR with HTBI primers amplified the TCR CDR3 region. Blood held most thyroid clonotypes expanded above 0.001 frequency. Median prediction lead before ophthalmopathy onset was 5.5 to 7 months with the model.

The chain recombines TRBV13 with TRBJ2-1; 13 positions match TRBD2. Material: peripheral blood mononuclear cells (PBMCs), obtained at new diagnosis, from a patient treated with antithyroid drugs. The sequence was obtained from a woman between 25 and 40 years old with Graves disease. The CDR3 DNA reads as TGTGCCAGCAGCTTAGAGGGACTAGCGGGATACAATGAGCAGTTCTTC. Translating it yields CASSLEGLAGYNEQFF.